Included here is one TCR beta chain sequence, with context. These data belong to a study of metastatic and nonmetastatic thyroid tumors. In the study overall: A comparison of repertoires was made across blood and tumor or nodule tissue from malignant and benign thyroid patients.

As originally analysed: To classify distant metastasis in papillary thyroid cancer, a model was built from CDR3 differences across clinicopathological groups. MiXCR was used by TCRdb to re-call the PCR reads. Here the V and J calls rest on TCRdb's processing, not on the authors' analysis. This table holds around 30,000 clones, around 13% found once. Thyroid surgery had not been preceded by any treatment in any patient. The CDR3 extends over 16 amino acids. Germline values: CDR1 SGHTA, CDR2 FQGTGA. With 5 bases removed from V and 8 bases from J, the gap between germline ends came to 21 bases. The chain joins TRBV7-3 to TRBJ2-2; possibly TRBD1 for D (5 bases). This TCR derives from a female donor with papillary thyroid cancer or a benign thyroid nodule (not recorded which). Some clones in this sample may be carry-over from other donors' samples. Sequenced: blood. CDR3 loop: CASSPIAGPRLGELFF. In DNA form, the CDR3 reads TGTGCCAGCAGCCCCATAGCAGGGCCTAGGTTGGGGGAGCTGTTTTTT.